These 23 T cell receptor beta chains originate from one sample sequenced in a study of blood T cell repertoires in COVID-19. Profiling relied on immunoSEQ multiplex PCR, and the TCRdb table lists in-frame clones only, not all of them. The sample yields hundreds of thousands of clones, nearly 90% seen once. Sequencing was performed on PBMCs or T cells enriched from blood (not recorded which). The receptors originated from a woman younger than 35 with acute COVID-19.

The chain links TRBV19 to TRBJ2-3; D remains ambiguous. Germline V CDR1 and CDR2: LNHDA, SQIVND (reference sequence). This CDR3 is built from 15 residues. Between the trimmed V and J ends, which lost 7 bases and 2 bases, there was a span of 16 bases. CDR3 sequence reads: CASTPYAGFTDTQYF. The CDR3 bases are TGTGCCAGTACCCCCTACGCAGGCTTCACAGATACGCAGTATTTT.

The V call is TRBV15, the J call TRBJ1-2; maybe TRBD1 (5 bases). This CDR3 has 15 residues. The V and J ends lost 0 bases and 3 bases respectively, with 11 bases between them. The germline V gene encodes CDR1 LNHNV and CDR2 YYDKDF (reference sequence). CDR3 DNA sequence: TGTGCCACCAGCAGAGATGGAAGGGGTGACTATGGCTACACCTTC. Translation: CATSRDGRGDYGYTF. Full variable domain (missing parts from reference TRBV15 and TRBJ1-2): DAMVIQNPRYQVTQFGKPVTLSCSQTLNHNVMYWYQQKSSQAPKLLFHYYDKDFNNEADTPDNFQSRRPNTSFCFLDIRSPGLGDTAMYLCATSRDGRGDYGYTFGSGTRLTVV.

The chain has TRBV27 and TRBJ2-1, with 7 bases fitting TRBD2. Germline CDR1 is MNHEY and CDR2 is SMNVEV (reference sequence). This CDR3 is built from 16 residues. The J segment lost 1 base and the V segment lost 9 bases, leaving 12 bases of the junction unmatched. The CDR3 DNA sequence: TGTGCCAGTCGGGAGGCCCCCGGAGGGTCCTACAATGAGCAGTTCTTC. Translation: CASREAPGGSYNEQFF.

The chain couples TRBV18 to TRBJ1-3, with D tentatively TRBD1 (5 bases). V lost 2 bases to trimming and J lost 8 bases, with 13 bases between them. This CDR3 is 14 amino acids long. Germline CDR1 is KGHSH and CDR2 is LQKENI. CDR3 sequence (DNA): TGTGCCAGCTCACCATCAAATCAGGGATACACCATATATTTT. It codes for CASSPSNQGYTIYF. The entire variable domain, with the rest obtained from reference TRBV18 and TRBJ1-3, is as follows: NAGVMQNPRHLVRRRGQEARLRCSPMKGHSHVYWYRQLPEEGLKFMVYLQKENIIDESGMPKERFSAEFPKEGPSILRIQQVVRGDSAAYFCASSPSNQGYTIYFGEGSWLTVV.

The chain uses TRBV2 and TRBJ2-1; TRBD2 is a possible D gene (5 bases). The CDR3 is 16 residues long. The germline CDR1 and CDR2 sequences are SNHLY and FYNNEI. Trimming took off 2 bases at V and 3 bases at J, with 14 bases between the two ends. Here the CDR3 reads CASSEMGRGFYNEQFF. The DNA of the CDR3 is TGTGCCAGCAGTGAAATGGGGAGAGGGTTCTACAATGAGCAGTTCTTC.

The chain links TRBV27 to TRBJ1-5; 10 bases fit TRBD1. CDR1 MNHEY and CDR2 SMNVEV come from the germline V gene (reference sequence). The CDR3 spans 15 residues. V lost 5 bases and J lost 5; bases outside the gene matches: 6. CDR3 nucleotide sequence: TGTGCCAGCAGTCCGTTCGGACAGGGGGATCAGCCCCAGCATTTT. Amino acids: CASSPFGQGDQPQHF.

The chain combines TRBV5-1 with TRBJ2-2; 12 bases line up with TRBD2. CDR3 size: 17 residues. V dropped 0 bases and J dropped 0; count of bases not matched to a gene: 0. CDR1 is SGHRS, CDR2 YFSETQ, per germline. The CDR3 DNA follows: TGCGCCAGCAGCTTGGGGACTAGCGGGGCGAACACCGGGGAGCTGTTTTTT. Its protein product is CASSLGTSGANTGELFF.

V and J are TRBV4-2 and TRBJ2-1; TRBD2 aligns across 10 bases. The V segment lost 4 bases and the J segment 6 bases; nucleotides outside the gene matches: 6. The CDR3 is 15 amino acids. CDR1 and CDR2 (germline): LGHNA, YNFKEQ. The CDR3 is CASSPGTSEINEQFF. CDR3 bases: TGTGCCAGCAGCCCCGGGACTAGCGAAATCAATGAGCAGTTCTTC.

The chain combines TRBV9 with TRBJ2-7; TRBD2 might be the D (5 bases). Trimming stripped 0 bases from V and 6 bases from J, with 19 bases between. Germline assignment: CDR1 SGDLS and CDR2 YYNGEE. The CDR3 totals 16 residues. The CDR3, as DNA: TGTGCCAGCAGCGTAGATGGGAGACCTATCTCCGGCGAGCAGTACTTC. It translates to CASSVDGRPISGEQYF.

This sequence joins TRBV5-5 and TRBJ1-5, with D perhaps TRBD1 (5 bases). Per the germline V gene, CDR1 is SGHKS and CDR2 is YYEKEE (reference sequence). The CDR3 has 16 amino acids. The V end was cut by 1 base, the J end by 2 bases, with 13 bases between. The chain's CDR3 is CASSLWGGVGNQPQHF. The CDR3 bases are TGTGCCAGCAGCTTGTGGGGCGGCGTAGGCAATCAGCCCCAGCATTTT.

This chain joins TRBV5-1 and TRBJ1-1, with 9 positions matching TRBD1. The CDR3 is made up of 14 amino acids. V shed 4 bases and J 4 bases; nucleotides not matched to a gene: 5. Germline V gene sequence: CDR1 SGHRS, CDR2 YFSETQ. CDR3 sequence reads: CASSPQGAVTEAFF. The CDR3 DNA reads TGCGCCAGCAGCCCACAGGGGGCTGTCACTGAAGCTTTCTTT.

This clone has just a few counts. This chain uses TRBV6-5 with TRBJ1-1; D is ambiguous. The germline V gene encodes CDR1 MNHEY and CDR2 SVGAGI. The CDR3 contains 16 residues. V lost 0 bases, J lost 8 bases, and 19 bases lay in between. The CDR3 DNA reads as TGTGCCAGCAGTTACTCGAGGACTCCTCAGTCATCCGAAGCTTTCTTT. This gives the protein CASSYSRTPQSSEAFF.

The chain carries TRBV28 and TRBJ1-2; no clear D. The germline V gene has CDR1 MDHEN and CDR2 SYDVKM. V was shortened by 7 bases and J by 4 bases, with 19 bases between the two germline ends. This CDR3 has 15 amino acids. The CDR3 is CASTPPDRGSYGYTF. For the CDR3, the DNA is TGTGCCAGCACACCCCCCGACCGGGGATCCTATGGCTACACCTTC.

CDR3: CASSFGLAGGLRTGELFF. The CDR3 DNA reads TGTGCCAGCAGTTTTGGGCTAGCGGGAGGACTCAGAACCGGGGAGCTGTTTTTT. The V call is TRBV27, the J call TRBJ2-2, with TRBD2 identical over 11 bases. This CDR3 region has 18 residues. Germline V gene lookup returns CDR1 MNHEY and CDR2 SMNVEV (reference sequence). V trimming: 3 bases; J trimming: 5 bases; junction bases outside the gene matches: 11.

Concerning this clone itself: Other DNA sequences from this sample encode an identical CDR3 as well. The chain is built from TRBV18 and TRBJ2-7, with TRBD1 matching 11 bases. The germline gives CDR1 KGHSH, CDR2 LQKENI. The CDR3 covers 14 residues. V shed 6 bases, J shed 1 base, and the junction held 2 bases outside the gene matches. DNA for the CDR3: TGTGCCAGCTCGGGACAGGGGGTATCCTACGAGCAGTACTTC. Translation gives CASSGQGVSYEQYF.

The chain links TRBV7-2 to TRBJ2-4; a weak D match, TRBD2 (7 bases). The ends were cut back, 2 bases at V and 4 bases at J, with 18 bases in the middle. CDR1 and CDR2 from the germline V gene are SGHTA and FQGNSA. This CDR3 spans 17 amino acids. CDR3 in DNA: TGTGCCAGCAGCTTATCTCCGATCGGGGGGCGGAAAAACATTCAGTACTTC. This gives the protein CASSLSPIGGRKNIQYF.

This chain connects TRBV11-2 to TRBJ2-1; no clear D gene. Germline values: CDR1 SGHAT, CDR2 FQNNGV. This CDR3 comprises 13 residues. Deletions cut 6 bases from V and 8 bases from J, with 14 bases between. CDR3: CASRAFRRDEQFF. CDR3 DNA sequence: TGTGCCAGCAGAGCTTTTCGCCGGGATGAGCAGTTCTTC.

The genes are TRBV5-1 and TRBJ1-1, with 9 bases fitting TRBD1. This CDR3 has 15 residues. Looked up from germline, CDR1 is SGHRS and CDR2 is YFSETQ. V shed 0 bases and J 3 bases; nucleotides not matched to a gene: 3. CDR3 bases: TGCGCCAGCAGCTTGGCCGGGACAGGGTACACTGAAGCTTTCTTT. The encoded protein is CASSLAGTGYTEAFF. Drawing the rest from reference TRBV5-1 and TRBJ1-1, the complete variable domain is KAGVTQTPRYLIKTRGQQVTLSCSPISGHRSVSWYQQTPGQGLQFLFEYFSETQRNKGNFPGRFSGRQFSNSRSEMNVSTLELGDSALYLCASSLAGTGYTEAFFGQGTRLTVV.

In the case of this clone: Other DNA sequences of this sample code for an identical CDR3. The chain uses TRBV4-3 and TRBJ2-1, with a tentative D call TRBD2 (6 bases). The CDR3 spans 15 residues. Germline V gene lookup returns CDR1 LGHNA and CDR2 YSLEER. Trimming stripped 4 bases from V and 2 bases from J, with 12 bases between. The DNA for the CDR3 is TGCGCCAGCAGCCTTGGGACTGGAACCTACAATGAGCAGTTCTTC. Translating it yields CASSLGTGTYNEQFF.

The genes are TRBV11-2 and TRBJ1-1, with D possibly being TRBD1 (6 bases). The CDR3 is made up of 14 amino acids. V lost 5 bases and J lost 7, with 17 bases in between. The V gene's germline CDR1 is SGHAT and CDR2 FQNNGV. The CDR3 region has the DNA TGTGCCAGCAGCCGGAACGACGGACAGCTTGAAGCTTTCTTT. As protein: CASSRNDGQLEAFF.

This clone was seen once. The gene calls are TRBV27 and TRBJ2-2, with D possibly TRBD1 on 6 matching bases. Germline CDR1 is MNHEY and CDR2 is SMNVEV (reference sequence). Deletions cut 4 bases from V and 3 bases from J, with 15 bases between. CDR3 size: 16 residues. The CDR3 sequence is CASSSFQGPDTGELFF. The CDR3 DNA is TGTGCCAGCAGTTCATTCCAGGGGCCCGACACCGGGGAGCTGTTTTTT.

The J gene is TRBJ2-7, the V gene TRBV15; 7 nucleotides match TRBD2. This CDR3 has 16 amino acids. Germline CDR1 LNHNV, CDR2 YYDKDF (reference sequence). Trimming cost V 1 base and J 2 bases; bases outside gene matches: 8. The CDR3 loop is CATSRGLGLGAYEQYF. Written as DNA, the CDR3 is TGTGCCACCAGCAGAGGACTAGGACTAGGGGCCTACGAGCAGTACTTC.

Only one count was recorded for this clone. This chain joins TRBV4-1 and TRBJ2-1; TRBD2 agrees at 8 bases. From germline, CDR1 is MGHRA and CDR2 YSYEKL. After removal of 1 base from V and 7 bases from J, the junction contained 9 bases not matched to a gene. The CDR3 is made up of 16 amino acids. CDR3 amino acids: CASSQVSAERGNEQFF. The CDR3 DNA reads TGCGCCAGCAGCCAAGTCTCGGCGGAGCGGGGGAATGAGCAGTTCTTC.